The 13 T cell receptor beta chains below were found in one sample sequenced in a study of cytomegalovirus exposure and HLA in healthy donors. A multiplex PCR was run with 60 Vbeta primers and 13 Jbeta primers. Sequenced by immunoSEQ multiplex PCR; TCRdb stores in-frame clones only, minus some. This sample yields 200,000 to 250,000 clones, of which 80% to 90% are seen a single time; about 1% belongs to the top ten. Sequenced input: PBMCs. The receptors here all came from a woman aged 18 to 35 in good health and CMV-seronegative.

This rearrangement joins TRBV5-1 to TRBJ2-7; TRBD1 matches 8 bases. V shed 1 base, J shed 4 bases, and the junction held 7 bases outside the gene matches. Per the germline V gene, CDR1 is SGHRS and CDR2 is YFSETQ. This CDR3 region has 15 residues. CDR3 DNA: TGCGCCAGCAGCTTGTGGCAGGGGGCGGGATACGAGCAGTACTTC. It encodes CASSLWQGAGYEQYF.

V usage is TRBV11-2 and J usage is TRBJ2-7, with D possibly matching TRBD2 (6 bases). CDR3 length equals 15 residues. CDR1 is SGHAT and CDR2 is FQNNGV in the germline V gene. Trimming shortened V by 1 base and J by 0 bases, and 10 bases separated the two germline ends. CDR3 DNA: TGTGCCAGCAGCTTAGGGGGGGTTAGCTCCTACGAGCAGTACTTC. Protein sequence: CASSLGGVSSYEQYF.

The chain links TRBV28 to TRBJ1-2; D may be TRBD1 (6 bases). The ends were cut back, 6 bases at V and 4 bases at J, with 21 bases in the middle. CDR1 and CDR2 from the germline V gene are MDHEN and SYDVKM. This CDR3 region has 16 residues. The CDR3 nucleotides are TGTGCCAGCAGCCCCCAGGGGCTCAGGTCCTCCTATGGCTACACCTTC. Protein: CASSPQGLRSSYGYTF.

In the case of this clone: Other DNA sequences in this sample translate to the same CDR3. The chain uses TRBV5-1 and TRBJ2-1; no clear D gene. Germline CDR1 and CDR2: SGHRS and YFSETQ. Trimming removed 0 bases from V and 2 bases from J, with 6 bases in between. There are 14 residues in the CDR3. This chain's CDR3 is CASSLDTAYNEQFF. The CDR3 DNA is TGCGCCAGCAGCTTGGACACCGCCTACAATGAGCAGTTCTTC.

The V and J genes are TRBV4-1 and TRBJ2-2, with TRBD1 identical over 8 bases. This CDR3 region has 18 residues. The trim removed 0 bases at V and 3 bases at J, leaving 9 bases unmatched. Germline CDR1 and CDR2: MGHRA and YSYEKL. CDR3 region: CASSQDEAGGKDTGELFF. The CDR3 DNA reads as TGCGCCAGCAGCCAAGATGAGGCAGGGGGCAAGGACACCGGGGAGCTGTTTTTT.

The chain couples TRBV21-1 to TRBJ1-4; TRBD1 is the table's D call and was not checked against the DNA. TRBV21-1 is a pseudogene segment. CDR3 size: 13 residues. This CDR3 reads CASSKGRDEKLFF. The CDR3 DNA reads TGTGCCAGCAGCAAAGGCAGGGATGAAAAACTGTTTTTT.

This chain joins TRBV5-1 and TRBJ1-1; D is perhaps TRBD1 (6 bases). V was cut by 4 bases and J by 10 bases, with 20 bases left in between. This CDR3 is 14 amino acids long. Germline V lookup: CDR1 SGHRS, CDR2 YFSETQ. The CDR3 DNA sequence: TGCGCCAGCAGCCGCAGTTGGGGGCCGTACGCAGCTTTCTTT. As protein: CASSRSWGPYAAFF.

V gene TRBV4-1 combines with J gene TRBJ2-1, with 7 bases fitting TRBD2. The V and J ends lost 2 bases and 1 base, in that order; junction bases with no gene match: 2. The CDR3 contains 15 residues. Germline-derived CDR1 and CDR2 are MGHRA and YSYEKL. The DNA of the CDR3 is TGCGCCAGCAGCCAACTAGCGGTGTCCTACAATGAGCAGTTCTTC. Protein product: CASSQLAVSYNEQFF.

The V call is TRBV9, the J call TRBJ1-1, with D possibly being TRBD1 (5 bases). The CDR3 is made up of 13 amino acids. The V end was cut by 3 bases, the J end by 0 bases, with 6 bases between. CDR1 SGDLS and CDR2 YYNGEE come from the germline V gene. As DNA, the CDR3 is TGTGCCAGCAGCGAAGGGGTGAACACTGAAGCTTTCTTT. Its protein is CASSEGVNTEAFF.

The chain couples TRBV18 to TRBJ1-1, with 7 bases that match TRBD1. Germline V lookup: CDR1 KGHSH, CDR2 LQKENI. Losses at the gene ends were 0 bases for V and 4 bases for J; bases not matched to a gene: 8. This CDR3 is built from 16 residues. The CDR3 DNA reads TGTGCCAGCTCACCACCGGGACAGAGGACTCGCACTGAAGCTTTCTTT. This codes for CASSPPGQRTRTEAFF.

The chain links TRBV15 to TRBJ2-7, with 8 bases fitting TRBD2. The CDR3 has 17 amino acids. Per germline, CDR1 LNHNV and CDR2 YYDKDF (reference sequence). Germline trimming cut 1 base from V and 3 bases from J; bases unmatched to any gene: 11. The CDR3 DNA reads TGTGCCACCAGCAGAGTTGGTAGCGGGACAACCCGCTACGAGCAGTACTTC. It codes for CATSRVGSGTTRYEQYF. Looking up the rest from reference TRBV15 and TRBJ2-7 gives the full variable domain: DAMVIQNPRYQVTQFGKPVTLSCSQTLNHNVMYWYQQKSSQAPKLLFHYYDKDFNNEADTPDNFQSRRPNTSFCFLDIRSPGLGDTAMYLCATSRVGSGTTRYEQYFGPGTRLTVT.

The chain uses TRBV27 and TRBJ1-2; D is possibly TRBD1 (6 bases). The CDR3 spans 13 residues. V lost 4 bases, J lost 7 bases, and 13 bases lay in between. Looked up from germline, CDR1 is MNHEY and CDR2 is SMNVEV (reference sequence). This chain's CDR3 is CASSSQGSSGYTF. The CDR3 DNA sequence: TGTGCCAGCAGTTCACAGGGTTCGTCTGGCTACACCTTC.

This sequence joins TRBV6-5 and TRBJ1-1, with 9 bases identical to TRBD1. This CDR3 comprises 16 residues. J lost 4 bases, V lost 4 bases, and 10 bases had no gene match. Germline CDR1 is MNHEY and CDR2 is SVGAGI. CDR3 nucleotides: TGTGCCAGCAGTTTCGGACAGGGGAAACGAGGCACTGAAGCTTTCTTT. It translates to CASSFGQGKRGTEAFF.